This paragraph reports one T cell receptor beta chain. Its antigen remains unknown. The sample is drawn from a study of shared clonotypes between healthy human individuals. Germline V lookup: CDR1 LNHDA, CDR2 SQIVND (reference sequence). The V gene lost 6 bases and the J gene lost 5 bases, with 14 bases spanning the gap. The length of the CDR3 is 14 residues. Per the original data handling: Because ImmunoSEQ provided only junction sequences with no quality scores, the filtering differed. Data came from immunoSEQ multiplex PCR; TCRdb stores just in-frame clones and leaves some out. V and J calls and clone size are as listed in that table; D and trimming were resolved from the DNA. The sample lists some 1.5 million clones, roughly 96% seen once, with roughly 1.2% in the top ten. Study-wide findings and caveats: Generation probabilities of non-shared clonotypes were lower (relative to those shared by all four donors).

The TCR sequence derives from a man aged 30-40 years in good health. The sequenced sample consisted of naive CD4+ T cells sorted from blood. As to subset: CD45RA+ positively selected. This rearrangement joins TRBV19 to TRBJ2-4; D may be TRBD1 (6 bases). The chain's CDR3 is CASSFRGEENIQYF. In DNA, the CDR3 is TGTGCCAGTAGCTTCAGGGGAGAGGAAAACATTCAGTACTTC.